Listed below are T cell receptor beta chains from one sample, sequenced in a study of CXCR3-negative and CXCR3-positive naive CD8 T cells. With the 5' RACE reads reprocessed, TCRdb shows one record per CDR3 protein and no DNA. The table gives roughly 99,000 distinct CDR3 sequences; the top ten clones make up 1.1% of it. Input material: naive CXCR3+ CD8+ T cells from blood. The receptors originated from a human donor in good health. Some clones in this sample may be carry-over from other donors' samples. CDR3s include the opening cysteine and the closing phenylalanine or tryptophan.

V gene	J gene	CDR3 protein
TRBV28	TRBJ2-1	CATPKGGPSYNEQFF
TRBV5-1	TRBJ2-5	CASSVDNGKETQYF
TRBV7-6	TRBJ2-7	CASSLTGPGEQYF
TRBV20-1	TRBJ2-7	CSARHGTGGFEQYF
TRBV9	TRBJ1-4	CASSVAGAVNEKLFF
TRBV29-1	TRBJ2-1	CSEKKVGEQFF
TRBV20-1	TRBJ2-5	CSARPLGKKETQYF
TRBV7-3	TRBJ2-3	CASSNGLAGADTQYF
TRBV5-1	TRBJ2-1	CASSIRGQGSYNEQFF
TRBV6-5	TRBJ2-3	CASSYLPGGIDTQYF
TRBV4-2	TRBJ2-1	CASRAGGFDEQFF
TRBV14	TRBJ2-5	CASSQDPRGPETQYF
TRBV12-3/TRBV12-4	TRBJ2-5	CASSRGGYQETQYF
TRBV7-6	TRBJ2-1	CASSHRTGGDEQFF
TRBV24-1	TRBJ2-2	CATSFGGADTGELFF
TRBV4-3	TRBJ2-7	CASSQDRTLSYEQYF
TRBV20-1	TRBJ2-2	CSARDSRSAGELFF
TRBV20-1	TRBJ2-7	CSARDPTMTYEQYF
TRBV7-9	TRBJ1-2	CASSSAKVSEGYTF
TRBV6-5	TRBJ2-5	CASKYGNQETQYF
TRBV7-9	TRBJ2-5	CASSTLQGYQETQYF
TRBV7-6	TRBJ2-5	CASKRGLVETQYF
TRBV4-3	TRBJ2-1	CASSQDLRGLRADEQFF
TRBV7-9	TRBJ2-1	CASSSGLAANEQFF
TRBV28	TRBJ2-7	CASTPGRESSYEQYF
TRBV4-1	TRBJ1-2	CASSQPGQKKGYTF
TRBV29-1	TRBJ1-2	CSVRQEANYGYTF
TRBV7-8	TRBJ2-1	CASSTTLAGGLESDEQFF
TRBV12-5	TRBJ2-7	CASGALSGTGIYEQYF
TRBV12-3/TRBV12-4	TRBJ2-2	CASSFTPSGVGYTGELFF
TRBV5-6	TRBJ2-2	CASSSPPSSGELFF
TRBV28	TRBJ1-6	CASSLWVDSPLHF
TRBV30	TRBJ2-7	CAYDLGLAGYEQYF
TRBV7-2	TRBJ2-1	CASSPKILAGGPSNEQFF
TRBV18	TRBJ2-7	CASSPGGGWVYEQYF
TRBV5-1	TRBJ2-7	CASSLGAPGTYEQYF
TRBV20-1	TRBJ2-1	CSARDLRTSGAYNEQFF
TRBV29-1	TRBJ2-2	CSVLKGATNTGELFF
TRBV7-8	TRBJ2-1	CASSLALPGWNEQFF
TRBV7-3	TRBJ2-2	CASTPGGAGGELFF
TRBV6-6	TRBJ2-2	CASSYFRDAGELFF
TRBV19	TRBJ2-7	CASSIALTYEQYF
TRBV20-1	TRBJ2-7	CSAPEGAFLYEQYF
TRBV28	TRBJ2-5	CASSLEGFLGWGTQYF
TRBV7-9	TRBJ2-7	CASSPGQGSTYEQYF
TRBV6-2/TRBV6-3	TRBJ2-1	CASGGGAGPSYNEQFF
TRBV6-6	TRBJ2-1	CASSLSTSYNEQFF
TRBV4-3	TRBJ2-6	CASSQADREGIAGANVLTF
TRBV12-3/TRBV12-4	TRBJ2-7	CASSPTALSYEQYF